Listed here is a single T cell receptor beta chain. The record originates from a study of blood T cell repertoires in COVID-19. The protocol was immunoSEQ multiplex PCR, while the TCRdb copy is restricted to in-frame clones and leaves out a portion. The sample carries roughly 390,000 clones, 85% recorded once. Germline CDR1 and CDR2: MNHNS and SASEGT. The V and J ends lost 2 bases and 5 bases respectively, with 10 bases between them. This CDR3 spans 14 amino acids. The clonotype comes from a woman in her late teens or twenties with acute or convalescent COVID-19. V is TRBV6-1 and J is TRBJ2-1, with D tentatively TRBD2 (5 bases). Source material: peripheral blood. The CDR3 sequence: CASSELGSHNEQFF. The CDR3 nucleotides are TGTGCCAGCAGTGAATTAGGGAGCCACAATGAGCAGTTCTTC.